The subject of this entry is one T cell receptor (beta chain). No antigen is known for it. This specimen belongs to a study of response to subunit inactivated influenza vaccine. Each CDR3 protein is one row after TCRdb ran MiXCR on the RT-PCR reads. The table shows about half a million distinct CDR3 sequences, with approximately 7.6% occurring only once. This CDR3 comprises 13 residues. V lost 5 bases to trimming and J lost 8 bases, with 12 bases between them. The study's findings and limits: New T cells are recruited in small numbers by each seasonal influenza vaccination, according to the authors' suggestion.

The V gene is TRBV12-3 or TRBV12-4, the J gene TRBJ1-4; tentative D call: TRBD1 (5 bases). The sequence was obtained from a man between 50 and 69 years old who received an inactivated influenza vaccine. The sample in question was PBMCs from blood, obtained approximately 25 months after vaccination. The CDR3 coding sequence is TGTGCCAGCAGTCCCGGGGCTCGGGAAAAACTGTTTTTT. It encodes CASSPGAREKLFF.